This T cell receptor beta chain was sequenced during a study of shared clonotypes between healthy human individuals. Study summary: Donors, aged 18 to 49, were two women and a few men. Findings and limits, study-wide: Non-shared clonotypes showed lower generation probabilities than clonotypes common to all four donors. Naive CD4 clonotype sharing across a handful of donors was around 5%. Only blood was sampled, and tissue TCR repertoires likely differ from blood ones.

As defined, naive CD8 cells were CD45RO-negative and positively selected for CCR7, with terminally differentiated effector memory CD45RA+ cells excluded. A note on this clone: What it recognizes is unknown.

Sequencing used immunoSEQ multiplex PCR; TCRdb keeps in-frame clones, though not all of them. The data contain 1.5 million to 2.5 million clones, about 95% of them seen just once; the ten biggest clones take up around 1.2%. The germline gives CDR1 SGDLS, CDR2 YYNGEE. This CDR3 is built from 16 residues. J lost 5 bases, V lost 0 bases, and 10 bases had no gene match. This chain uses TRBV9 with TRBJ2-5, with TRBD2 identical over 7 bases. The sample taken for sequencing was naive CD8+ T cells sorted from blood. The receptor was derived from a man aged 18 to 29 in good health. The DNA of the CDR3 is TGTGCCAGCAGCGTAGCTAGGACTAGTTTCCGGGAGACCCAGTACTTC. Translation: CASSVARTSFRETQYF.